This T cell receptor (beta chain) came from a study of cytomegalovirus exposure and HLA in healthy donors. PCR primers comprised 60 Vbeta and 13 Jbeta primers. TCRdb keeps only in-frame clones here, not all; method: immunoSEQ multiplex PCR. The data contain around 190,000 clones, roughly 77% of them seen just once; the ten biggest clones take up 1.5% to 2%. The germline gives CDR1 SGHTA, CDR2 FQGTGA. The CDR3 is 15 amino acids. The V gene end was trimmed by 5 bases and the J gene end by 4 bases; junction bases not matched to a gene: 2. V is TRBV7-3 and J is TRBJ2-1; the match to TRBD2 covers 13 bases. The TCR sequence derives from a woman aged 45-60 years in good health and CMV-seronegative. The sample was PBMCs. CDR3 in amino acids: CASSQGLAGYNEQFF. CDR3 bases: TGTGCCAGCAGCCAGGGACTAGCGGGATACAATGAGCAGTTCTTC. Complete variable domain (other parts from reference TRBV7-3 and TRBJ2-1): GAGVSQTPSNKVTEKGKYVELRCDPISGHTALYWYRQSLGQGPEFLIYFQGTGAADDSGLPNDRFFAVRPEGSVSTLKIQRTERGDSAVYLCASSQGLAGYNEQFFGPGTRLTVL.